This passage covers 30 T cell receptor beta chains from one sample sequenced in a study of blood T cells in healthy people across ages. PCR was performed a second time for about 7 to 11 cycles using a sample-barcoded 5' primer and a J-beta primer mix. TCRdb re-analysed the 5' RACE reads in MiXCR, keeping a single row per CDR3 protein. The repertoire holds 800,000 or so distinct CDR3 sequences, 20% to 25% seen once, with roughly 3.8% in the top ten. The same sample was also studied in work on T cells of mothers and their children.

Sequenced: blood. The receptors were sampled from a boy between 5 and 17 years old in good health.

The table lists this clonotype with a few counts. V usage is TRBV4-1 and J usage is TRBJ1-4, with D unresolved. Trimming pared 0 bases from V and 4 bases from J, leaving 3 bases between. Germline CDR1 reads MGHRA; CDR2 reads YSYEKL. The CDR3 has 13 residues. The CDR3 spells CASSQELNEKLFF. DNA for the CDR3: TGCGCCAGCAGCCAAGAACTTAATGAAAAACTGTTTTTT.

The chain is built from TRBV19 and TRBJ2-4, with D unresolved. Germline lookup yields CDR1 LNHDA and CDR2 SQIVND (reference sequence). The CDR3 is 15 amino acids. Trimming took off 3 bases at V and 6 bases at J, with 15 bases between the two ends. The DNA of the CDR3 is TGTGCCAGTAGTATGACAACCCCTTGGGGAAACATTCAGTACTTC. Translating gives CASSMTTPWGNIQYF.

This clonotype has just a few counts. This chain links TRBV7-2 with TRBJ2-5; the D is unclear. The CDR3 is 13 residues long. Per germline, CDR1 SGHTA and CDR2 FQGNSA. V dropped 1 base and J dropped 5 bases, with 8 bases sitting between them. The CDR3 DNA sequence: TGTGCCAGCAGCTTAGATCACGGCGAGACCCAGTACTTC. This translates into CASSLDHGETQYF.

This clonotype was picked up a small number of times. The CDR3 reads CSAKGDYGYTF. In DNA, the CDR3 is TGCAGCGCGAAGGGAGACTATGGCTACACCTTC. V usage is TRBV29-1 and J usage is TRBJ1-2; D uncertain. CDR1 and CDR2 (germline): SQVTM, ANQGSEA. CDR3 size: 11 residues. The V end was cut by 7 bases, the J end by 3 bases, with 9 bases between. Drawing the rest from reference TRBV29-1 and TRBJ1-2, the complete variable domain is SAVISQKPSRDICQRGTSLTIQCQVDSQVTMMFWYRQQPGQSLTLIATANQGSEATYESGFVIDKFPISRPNLTFSTLTVSNMSPEDSSIYLCSAKGDYGYTFGSGTRLTVV.

V and J are TRBV18 and TRBJ2-5; 8 nucleotides align to TRBD2. Matching the DNA end better, TRBJ2-7 makes the J call doubtful. The CDR3 covers 15 residues. Germline V CDR1 and CDR2: KGHSH, LQKENI. CDR3 in amino acids: CASSPPVSGRDEQYF. CDR3 bases: TGTGCCAGCTCACCACCGGTGAGCGGGAGAGACGAGCAGTACTTC.

This clonotype came up many times. This chain joins TRBV24-1 and TRBJ1-5, with D possibly being TRBD1 (5 bases). Between the trimmed V and J ends, which lost 2 bases and 1 base, there was a span of 5 bases. CDR1 and CDR2 from the germline V gene are KGHDR and SFDVKD. The CDR3 runs 14 residues. CDR3 DNA sequence: TGTGCCACCAGTGATTGGGACAGCAATCAGCCCCAGCATTTT. It encodes CATSDWDSNQPQHF.

This chain uses TRBV7-2 with TRBJ2-5, with D perhaps matching TRBD2 (6 bases). The CDR3 totals 12 residues. Germline loops: CDR1 SGHTA, CDR2 FQGNSA. V gave up 5 bases and J gave up 5 bases, with 9 bases separating them. The DNA for the CDR3 is TGTGCCAGCAGCACTACTAGCGAGACCCAGTACTTC. It codes for CASSTTSETQYF.

J is TRBJ2-1 and V is TRBV2; D call uncertain. Germline loops: CDR1 SNHLY, CDR2 FYNNEI. The V gene lost 2 bases and the J gene lost 7 bases, with 12 bases spanning the gap. This CDR3 spans 14 amino acids. The CDR3 sequence is CASSETAGWNEQFF. CDR3 coding DNA: TGTGCCAGCAGTGAAACGGCAGGTTGGAATGAGCAGTTCTTC. The variable domain in full, completed from reference TRBV2 and TRBJ2-1, reads EPEVTQTPSHQVTQMGQEVILRCVPISNHLYFYWYRQILGQKVEFLVSFYNNEISEKSEIFDDQFSVERPDGSNFTLKIRSTKLEDSAMYFCASSETAGWNEQFFGPGTRLTVL.

The CDR3 bases are TGTGCCAGCAGCCCAGACAGGGACTCCTACAATGAGCAGTTCTTC. It translates to CASSPDRDSYNEQFF. The V and J genes are TRBV27 and TRBJ2-1; 7 bases line up with TRBD1. Looked up from germline, CDR1 is MNHEY and CDR2 is SMNVEV (reference sequence). CDR3 length: 15 amino acids. Unmatched junction bases numbered 5, after V lost 6 bases and J lost 0 bases.

This clonotype was detected ten times or more. The chain employs TRBV29-1 and TRBJ2-1; TRBD2 aligns across 8 bases. CDR1 and CDR2 from the germline V gene are SQVTM and ANQGSEA. CDR3 length: 15 residues. With 4 bases clipped from V and 7 bases from J, the junction kept 12 bases outside the gene matches. The CDR3 DNA reads as TGCAGCGTTGTCACAGCGGGGGAATCGGGGAATGAGCAGTTCTTC. It codes for CSVVTAGESGNEQFF.

CDR3 bases: TGTGCCAGCAGCTTACAGATCCGGGGGGAGGGGAAATACACTGAAGCTTTCTTT. Its translation is CASSLQIRGEGKYTEAFF. V and J are TRBV7-2 and TRBJ1-1; D perhaps matches TRBD1 (5 bases). V lost 2 bases to trimming and J lost 3 bases, with 22 bases between them. Germline CDR1 reads SGHTA; CDR2 reads FQGNSA. CDR3 length equals 18 residues.

The chain links TRBV11-2 to TRBJ2-1; no firm D call. Germline lookup yields CDR1 SGHAT and CDR2 FQNNGV. CDR3 size: 14 residues. V was shortened by 1 base and J by 5 bases, with 9 bases between the two germline ends. The CDR3 coding sequence is TGTGCCAGCAGCTTAGCCCCCCAAAACAATGAGCAGTTCTTC. Protein product: CASSLAPQNNEQFF.

This clonotype was recorded a few times. This CDR3 is CASSLEYGGQGARGYTF. The CDR3 DNA is TGTGCCAGCAGCTTAGAGTACGGGGGACAGGGGGCGAGAGGCTACACCTTC. This chain joins TRBV7-2 and TRBJ1-2; TRBD1 matches 12 bases. Germline trimming cut 1 base from V and 8 bases from J; bases unmatched to any gene: 11. The CDR3 consists of 17 residues. The germline gives CDR1 SGHTA, CDR2 FQGNSA.

The V and J genes are TRBV6-6 and TRBJ2-5; 9 nucleotides line up with TRBD2. The end of the DNA fits TRBJ2-1 better, so the J call may be wrong. Germline V CDR1 and CDR2: MNHNY, SVGAGI (reference sequence). The CDR3 extends over 15 amino acids. CDR3 nucleotide sequence: TGTGCCAGCAGCGATAGCGGGGGAACGATTAATGAGCAGTTCTTC. Translating it yields CASSDSGGTINEQFF.

The chain recombines TRBV25-1 with TRBJ2-2; tentative D call: TRBD2 (6 bases). This CDR3 comprises 13 residues. Germline V gene data show CDR1 as MGHDK and CDR2 as SYGVNS. The ends were cut back, 3 bases at V and 5 bases at J, with 7 bases in the middle. In DNA, the CDR3 is TGTGCCAGCAGTGATGGGGGGACCGGGGAGCTGTTTTTT. This sequence encodes CASSDGGTGELFF. The whole variable domain, filled in from reference TRBV25-1 and TRBJ2-2, reads EADIYQTPRYLVIGTGKKITLECSQTMGHDKMYWYQQDPGMELHLIHYSYGVNSTEKGDLSSESTVSRIRTEHFPLTLESARPSHTSQYLCASSDGGTGELFFGEGSRLTVL.

The chain uses TRBV5-4 and TRBJ2-5, with D possibly matching TRBD1 (5 bases). CDR3 length: 16 amino acids. V was clipped by 1 base and J by 1 base, with 14 bases between them. Germline lookup yields CDR1 SGHNT and CDR2 YYREEE (reference sequence). The CDR3 region is CASSLKTAPFQETQYF. CDR3 bases: TGTGCCAGCAGCTTGAAGACAGCCCCTTTCCAAGAGACCCAGTACTTC.

This clonotype was seen more than once but under ten times. The junction differs from germline at one of its ends, possibly a read error. The chain uses TRBV5-1 and TRBJ2-7; the match to TRBD2 covers 7 bases. The CDR3 is made up of 16 amino acids. CDR1 and CDR2 (germline): SGHRS, YFSETQ. CDR3 residues: CASSISPSGLSSEQYF. For the CDR3, the DNA is TGCGCCAGCTCAATTTCCCCTAGCGGACTTTCCTCCGAGCAGTACTTC.

V and J are TRBV29-1 and TRBJ1-1, with D perhaps matching TRBD1 (5 bases). This CDR3 region has 13 residues. Per germline, CDR1 SQVTM and CDR2 ANQGSEA. V was clipped by 1 base and J by 6 bases, with 12 bases between them. CDR3 protein: CSVEGGRDSEAFF. Written as DNA, the CDR3 is TGCAGCGTTGAAGGCGGGAGGGACTCTGAAGCTTTCTTT.

This clonotype was seen a handful of times. V gene TRBV20-1 combines with J gene TRBJ2-4, with D tentatively TRBD1 (6 bases). V lost 5 bases and J lost 3, with 8 bases in between. Germline CDR1 reads DFQATT; CDR2 reads SNEGSKA (reference sequence). The CDR3 consists of 12 residues. The CDR3 DNA sequence: TGCAGTGCTCGGACAGACAAAAACATTCAGTACTTC. Encoded protein: CSARTDKNIQYF.

The rearrangement links TRBV5-1 to TRBJ2-1; D is possibly TRBD2 (5 bases). The length of the CDR3 is 20 residues. Germline V gene sequence: CDR1 SGHRS, CDR2 YFSETQ. V was shortened by 4 bases and J by 1 base, with 27 bases between the two germline ends. The CDR3 nucleotides read TGCGCCAGCAGCCTAACTATGATAATCCCCCCCGGAGGATCCTACAATGAGCAGTTCTTC. As protein: CASSLTMIIPPGGSYNEQFF. The full variable domain, in which reference TRBV5-1 and TRBJ2-1 provide the parts outside the CDR3, is KAGVTQTPRYLIKTRGQQVTLSCSPISGHRSVSWYQQTPGQGLQFLFEYFSETQRNKGNFPGRFSGRQFSNSRSEMNVSTLELGDSALYLCASSLTMIIPPGGSYNEQFFGPGTRLTVL.

This clonotype was found once. The gene calls are TRBV29-1 and TRBJ2-3; no clear D. CDR1 is SQVTM and CDR2 is ANQGSEA in the germline V gene. This CDR3 contains 10 residues. CDR3 DNA sequence: TGCAGTGCCGAAGGCGATACGCAGTATTTT. Encoded protein: CSAEGDTQYF.

Only a few counts were recorded for this clonotype. The chain joins TRBV7-9 to TRBJ2-7, with D perhaps matching TRBD2 (6 bases). Germline V gene data show CDR1 as SEHNR and CDR2 as FQNEAQ (reference sequence). The ends were cut back, 3 bases at V and 0 bases at J, with 15 bases in the middle. The CDR3 consists of 16 residues. Here the CDR3 reads CASSFGLGLVSYEQYF. In DNA form, the CDR3 reads TGTGCCAGCAGCTTTGGTTTGGGACTGGTCTCCTACGAGCAGTACTTC. Filled out from reference TRBV7-9 and TRBJ2-7, the complete variable domain reads DTGVSQNPRHKITKRGQNVTFRCDPISEHNRLYWYRQTLGQGPEFLTYFQNEAQLEKSRLLSDRFSAERPKGSFSTLEIQRTEQGDSAMYLCASSFGLGLVSYEQYFGPGTRLTVT.

V is TRBV27 and J is TRBJ2-3, with D tentatively TRBD2 (5 bases). CDR1 is MNHEY and CDR2 is SMNVEV in the germline V gene (reference sequence). The CDR3 totals 16 residues. V was pared by 4 bases and J by 2 bases, with 16 bases between. DNA of the CDR3: TGTGCCAGCAGTTCCCGGACTTTCGGTAACACAGATACGCAGTATTTT. Translating gives CASSSRTFGNTDTQYF.

This clonotype was seen only a few times. J is TRBJ2-5 and V is TRBV29-1, with D perhaps TRBD2 (6 bases). Deletions cut 7 bases from V and 5 bases from J, with 11 bases between. This CDR3 is built from 11 residues. CDR1 is SQVTM and CDR2 is ANQGSEA in the germline V gene. DNA for the CDR3: TGCAGCGGTCGGGGAGGCGAGACCCAGTACTTC. It specifies CSGRGGETQYF.

The chain links TRBV12-3 or TRBV12-4 to TRBJ2-1; the D is unclear. The J call is uncertain, as TRBJ2-7 better fits the DNA end. The CDR3 contains 12 residues. Here the CDR3 reads CASGDGLNEQYF. CDR3 sequence (DNA): TGTGCCAGCGGAGACGGGCTCAACGAGCAGTACTTC.

The chain joins TRBV7-2 to TRBJ1-5, with D perhaps TRBD1 (5 bases). Trimming shortened V by 2 bases and J by 4 bases, and 9 bases separated the two germline ends. The CDR3 contains 14 residues. Germline CDR1 and CDR2: SGHTA and FQGNSA. The CDR3 DNA reads as TGTGCCAGCAGCTTACCATGGGGGAATCAGCCCCAGCATTTT. Protein product: CASSLPWGNQPQHF.

V is TRBV4-2 and J is TRBJ2-3; D not resolved. Trimming took 0 bases from V and 1 from J, leaving 14 bases between them. The CDR3 consists of 17 residues. CDR1 LGHNA and CDR2 YNFKEQ come from the germline V gene. For the CDR3, the DNA is TGTGCCAGCAGCCAAGAGGTTGTTGTGCATGGCACAGATACGCAGTATTTT. Encoded protein: CASSQEVVVHGTDTQYF.

The chain couples TRBV5-1 to TRBJ1-1, with D perhaps TRBD1 (6 bases). CDR3 length: 12 amino acids. From germline, CDR1 is SGHRS and CDR2 YFSETQ. Trimming removed 4 bases from V and 8 bases from J, with 12 bases in between. The CDR3 reads CASSPAGGEAFF. CDR3 coding DNA: TGCGCCAGCAGCCCGGCCGGGGGCGAAGCTTTCTTT.

CDR3 region: CASRGGWDTQYF. The CDR3 nucleotides read TGTGCCTCCCGCGGGGGGTGGGATACGCAGTATTTT. V gene TRBV6-1 combines with J gene TRBJ2-3, with 8 bases that match TRBD2. The J segment lost 6 bases and the V segment lost 11 bases, leaving 7 bases of the junction unmatched. The length of the CDR3 is 12 residues. The germline CDR1 and CDR2 sequences are MNHNS and SASEGT.

Only a few counts were recorded for this clonotype. The CDR3, as DNA: TGTGCCAGCAGCTTAACGGCGGACCTTCGGAATGAGCAGTTCTTC. Its translation: CASSLTADLRNEQFF. This sequence joins TRBV7-9 and TRBJ2-1, with D unclear. The CDR3 has 15 residues. The germline gives CDR1 SEHNR, CDR2 FQNEAQ (reference sequence). Trimming cost V 2 bases and J 7 bases, with 15 bases left between them.